The next 31 T cell receptor beta chains were all read from a single sample in a study of T-cell memory formation after mild COVID-19. TCRdb called the 5' RACE reads again in MiXCR, with one record for every CDR3 protein. This sample has some 320,000 distinct CDR3 sequences, with roughly 13% found just once. Sequences were obtained from PBMCs or a T cell subset sorted from them (not recorded which). The origin of the receptors is a man aged 18 to 30 who had mild COVID-19 (a few samples of this study predate the infection). Cell type and time point are not known.

The chain has TRBV4-2 and TRBJ2-3; 11 bases agree with TRBD2. Trimming took 0 bases from V and 8 from J; bases not matched to a gene: 10. The germline gives CDR1 LGHNA, CDR2 YNFKEQ. The CDR3 covers 17 residues. CDR3 nucleotide sequence: TGTGCCAGCAGCCAAGATTTTTCCCTAGCGGGGGGCCCTACGCAGTATTTT. Protein: CASSQDFSLAGGPTQYF.

This clonotype was seen a handful of times. The chain uses TRBV24-1 and TRBJ2-7; D could derive from TRBD1 or TRBD2 (5 bases each). CDR1 and CDR2 (germline): KGHDR, SFDVKD. Between the trimmed V and J ends, which lost 2 bases and 4 bases, there was a span of 8 bases. The CDR3 is 13 amino acids. The CDR3 is CATSDWDVYEQYV. DNA for the CDR3: TGTGCCACCAGTGATTGGGACGTATACGAGCAGTACGTC.

The chain is built from TRBV10-3 and TRBJ1-1; 7 bases match TRBD1. Per the germline V gene, CDR1 is ENHRY and CDR2 is SYGVKD. The CDR3 covers 12 residues. J was trimmed by 11 bases and V by 6 bases; bases with no gene match: 9. The CDR3 DNA reads as TGTGCCATCAGGGCAACCGACAGGGTCGCTTTCTTT. Protein product: CAIRATDRVAFF.

In DNA, the CDR3 is TGTGCCAGCAGTAACAGGGGGACGGAATTAAACAATGAGCAGTTCTTC. It yields the protein CASSNRGTELNNEQFF. This chain connects TRBV2 to TRBJ2-1; the match to TRBD1 covers 8 bases. There are 16 residues in the CDR3. The V segment lost 5 bases and the J segment 5 bases; nucleotides outside the gene matches: 11. Germline values: CDR1 SNHLY, CDR2 FYNNEI.

This rearrangement joins TRBV7-9 to TRBJ2-4; a possible D gene is TRBD2 (5 bases). Germline CDR1 and CDR2: SEHNR and FQNEAQ (reference sequence). This CDR3 region has 12 residues. V was pared by 3 bases and J by 8 bases, with 8 bases between. The CDR3 is CASSFLGDIQYF. The CDR3 DNA sequence: TGTGCCAGCAGCTTCCTCGGGGACATTCAGTACTTC. Filled out from reference TRBV7-9 and TRBJ2-4, the complete variable domain reads DTGVSQNPRHKITKRGQNVTFRCDPISEHNRLYWYRQTLGQGPEFLTYFQNEAQLEKSRLLSDRFSAERPKGSFSTLEIQRTEQGDSAMYLCASSFLGDIQYFGAGTRLSVL.

The chain is built from TRBV5-6 and TRBJ2-7; D unclear. The V gene lost 3 bases and the J gene lost 0 bases, with 13 bases spanning the gap. CDR3 length equals 15 residues. Germline V gene data show CDR1 as SGHDT and CDR2 as YYEEEE. The CDR3 region is CASSSVAESSYEQYF. The CDR3 nucleotides read TGTGCCAGCAGCTCCGTGGCAGAAAGCTCCTACGAGCAGTACTTC.

The gene calls are TRBV7-2 and TRBJ2-5, with a possible D match to TRBD2 (5 bases). CDR3 length equals 16 residues. V was cut by 5 bases and J by 2 bases, with 18 bases left in between. CDR1 and CDR2 from the germline V gene are SGHTA and FQGNSA. CDR3 loop: CASSSAEDFYQETQYF. DNA of the CDR3: TGTGCCAGCAGCAGCGCCGAGGACTTCTATCAAGAGACCCAGTACTTC.

This clonotype was observed a handful of times. The genes are TRBV7-2 and TRBJ2-1, with D possibly called TRBD1 or TRBD2 (5 bases each). Germline loops: CDR1 SGHTA, CDR2 FQGNSA. V lost 2 bases, J lost 6 bases, and 8 bases lay in between. The CDR3 covers 13 residues. This chain's CDR3 is CASSLWGSNEQFF. In nucleotides, the CDR3 is TGTGCCAGCAGCTTATGGGGGAGCAATGAGCAGTTCTTC.

In its sample, this clonotype was seen a few times. This chain links TRBV6-1 with TRBJ2-5, with D tentatively TRBD2 (5 bases). The germline V gene has CDR1 MNHNS and CDR2 SASEGT. V lost 2 bases to trimming and J lost 5 bases, with 12 bases between them. The CDR3 totals 14 residues. The CDR3 reads CASSELAVAETQYF. In nucleotides, the CDR3 is TGTGCCAGCAGTGAATTGGCCGTAGCGGAGACCCAGTACTTC.

V usage is TRBV18 and J usage is TRBJ2-2; D remains unclear. This CDR3 contains 15 residues. Germline values: CDR1 KGHSH, CDR2 LQKENI. The V gene lost 3 bases and the J gene lost 3 bases, with 11 bases spanning the gap. Here the CDR3 DNA reads TGTGCCAGCTCACCCGGTTCGCTGGACACCGGGGAGCTGTTTTTT. Encoded protein: CASSPGSLDTGELFF.

This chain connects TRBV10-3 to TRBJ2-3, with 10 bases that match TRBD2. The ends lost 2 bases at V and 14 bases at J; junction bases unmatched: 13. The germline V gene has CDR1 ENHRY and CDR2 SYGVKD. The length of the CDR3 is 15 residues. Here the CDR3 reads CAISEASGGTSFPYF. CDR3 coding DNA: TGTGCCATCAGTGAGGCTAGCGGGGGCACTAGTTTTCCGTATTTT.

This clonotype appeared a few times. The chain has TRBV5-1 and TRBJ2-6; D uncertain. Trimming pared 6 bases from V and 1 base from J, leaving 8 bases between. This CDR3 contains 14 residues. The V gene's germline CDR1 is SGHRS and CDR2 YFSETQ. CDR3 region: CASMPGSGANVLTF. CDR3 bases: TGCGCCAGCATGCCCGGGTCTGGGGCCAACGTCCTGACTTTC.

The DNA of the CDR3 is TGCAGTGCCGCTAGACCCCCAGATACGCAGTATTTT. Translating it yields CSAARPPDTQYF. This chain joins TRBV20-1 and TRBJ2-3; no clear D. The V end lost 6 bases, the J end lost 4 bases, and 11 bases lay between the germline ends. From germline, CDR1 is DFQATT and CDR2 SNEGSKA (reference sequence). CDR3 size: 12 residues.

This clonotype was recorded a few times. V usage is TRBV7-3 and J usage is TRBJ2-1; D is unclear. CDR3 length: 14 residues. Trimming shortened V by 2 bases and J by 4 bases, and 9 bases separated the two germline ends. CDR1 and CDR2 (germline): SGHTA, FQGTGA. The CDR3 here is CASSLDGYYNEQFF. Here the CDR3 DNA reads TGTGCCAGCAGCTTAGACGGATATTACAATGAGCAGTTCTTC.

This clonotype occurred many times. The V gene is TRBV28, the J gene TRBJ2-3, with D possibly TRBD1 on 5 matching bases. The CDR3 runs 14 residues. Germline CDR1 reads MDHEN; CDR2 reads SYDVKM. V lost 6 bases, J lost 6 bases, and 16 bases lay in between. The CDR3 protein is CASSMASGFDTQYF. CDR3 DNA sequence: TGTGCCAGCAGCATGGCTTCAGGGTTCGATACGCAGTATTTT.

This clonotype appeared a few times. This chain connects TRBV6-5 to TRBJ1-6, with 8 positions matching TRBD1. After removal of 6 bases from V and 7 bases from J, the junction contained 11 bases not matched to a gene. This CDR3 is 16 amino acids long. Germline V gene lookup returns CDR1 MNHEY and CDR2 SVGAGI. In nucleotides, the CDR3 is TGTGCCAGCAGCCTGATGCAGGGGGCAGGGAATTCACCCCTCCACTTT. It codes for CASSLMQGAGNSPLHF.

V usage is TRBV5-1 and J usage is TRBJ2-2; D remains unclear. CDR1 and CDR2 (germline): SGHRS, YFSETQ. The V gene lost 0 bases and the J gene lost 4 bases, with 7 bases spanning the gap. The CDR3 has 14 residues. CDR3 sequence reads: CASSLVVGTGELFF. The DNA for the CDR3 is TGCGCCAGCAGCTTGGTTGTAGGCACCGGGGAGCTGTTTTTT.

This sequence joins TRBV24-1 and TRBJ2-2, with TRBD1 as a possible D gene (6 bases). V lost 5 bases to trimming and J lost 1 base, with 10 bases between them. CDR1 is KGHDR and CDR2 is SFDVKD in the germline V gene. This CDR3 is 15 amino acids long. For the CDR3, the DNA is TGTGCCACCAGTGTTGGGGGCTTGAACACCGGGGAGCTGTTTTTT. This gives the protein CATSVGGLNTGELFF.

This clonotype was recorded many times. The rearrangement links TRBV7-9 to TRBJ2-1, with D hard to call. The CDR3 spans 14 residues. Deletions cut 0 bases from V and 2 bases from J, with 5 bases between. The germline V gene has CDR1 SEHNR and CDR2 FQNEAQ (reference sequence). The CDR3 protein is CASSLALTYNEQFF. CDR3 in DNA: TGTGCCAGCAGCTTAGCACTCACCTACAATGAGCAGTTCTTC.

This clonotype was recorded a few times. The chain joins TRBV9 to TRBJ2-7; no reliable D call. V dropped 7 bases and J dropped 2 bases, with 10 bases sitting between them. The CDR3 is 12 residues long. Germline V gene data show CDR1 as SGDLS and CDR2 as YYNGEE. DNA of the CDR3: TGTGCCAGCCGGACGTCCCCCTACGAGCAGTACGTC. Translated, it gives CASRTSPYEQYV.

CDR3 bases: TGTGCCAGATTCTCGGACAGGGTTTGTGGCTACACCTTC. Protein sequence: CARFSDRVCGYTF. The rearrangement uses TRBV9 and TRBJ1-2, with 8 bases aligning to TRBD1. The V gene's germline CDR1 is SGDLS and CDR2 YYNGEE. CDR3 length: 13 amino acids. J lost 7 bases, V lost 8 bases, and 10 bases had no gene match. Full variable domain (rest looked up from reference TRBV9 and TRBJ1-2): DSGVTQTPKHLITATGQRVTLRCSPRSGDLSVYWYQQSLDQGLQFLIQYYNGEERAKGNILERFSAQQFPDLHSELNLSSLELGDSALYFCARFSDRVCGYTFGSGTRLTVV.

This chain links TRBV5-1 with TRBJ1-3; a possible D gene is TRBD1 (6 bases). Trimming pared 4 bases from V and 1 base from J, leaving 12 bases between. The CDR3 extends over 15 amino acids. The germline gives CDR1 SGHRS, CDR2 YFSETQ. This chain's CDR3 is CASSTYTGSGNTIYF. CDR3 in DNA: TGCGCCAGCAGCACCTACACAGGGTCTGGAAACACCATATATTTT.

The chain links TRBV5-1 to TRBJ2-6; tentatively, D is TRBD1 or TRBD2 (5 bases each). CDR3 size: 16 residues. Germline values: CDR1 SGHRS, CDR2 YFSETQ. Trimming removed 0 bases at V and 4 bases at J, with 11 bases between. CDR3 in amino acids: CASSLGGEYGANVLTF. DNA for the CDR3: TGCGCCAGCAGCTTGGGAGGGGAGTACGGGGCCAACGTCCTGACTTTC.

The V and J genes are TRBV6-2 or TRBV6-3 and TRBJ2-7, with TRBD1 matching over 9 bases. Germline values: CDR1 MNHEY, CDR2 SVGEGT. V gave up 6 bases and J gave up 3 bases; unmatched junction bases: 9. The CDR3 is 15 residues long. The CDR3 is CASRITGTGRYEQYF. In nucleotides, the CDR3 is TGTGCCAGCAGAATAACCGGGACAGGGCGCTACGAGCAGTACTTC.

A few counts support this clonotype. CDR3 sequence (DNA): TGCAGCGTTGAAGCCCTTGGTTCGCAGTATTTT. It translates to CSVEALGSQYF. J is TRBJ2-3 and V is TRBV29-1, with D hard to call. The CDR3 is made up of 11 amino acids. V lost 1 base, J lost 10 bases, and 9 bases lay in between. The germline V gene encodes CDR1 SQVTM and CDR2 ANQGSEA.

This clonotype turned up a few times. The CDR3 is CASSFEPGDLSAQHF. In DNA, the CDR3 is TGTGCCAGCAGTTTTGAGCCAGGGGACTTGTCAGCCCAGCATTTT. The rearrangement uses TRBV12-3 or TRBV12-4 and TRBJ1-5; D is possibly TRBD1 (6 bases). V lost 3 bases and J 11 bases, leaving 20 bases between the germline ends. The CDR3 contains 15 residues.

In its sample, this clonotype was seen a few times. This sequence joins TRBV28 and TRBJ2-7; D unresolved. Looked up from germline, CDR1 is MDHEN and CDR2 is SYDVKM. The CDR3 has 14 residues. Trimming took 1 base from V and 2 from J, leaving 9 bases between them. The CDR3 region is CASSLLNRPYEQYV. CDR3 in DNA: TGTGCCAGCAGTTTATTGAACAGACCCTACGAGCAGTACGTC.

The J gene is TRBJ2-5, the V gene TRBV7-9, with D perhaps being TRBD1 or TRBD2 (5 bases each). CDR3 length: 15 residues. V was shortened by 7 bases and J by 5 bases, with 20 bases between the two germline ends. CDR1 SEHNR and CDR2 FQNEAQ come from the germline V gene (reference sequence). CDR3 residues: CASTVVPGPWETQYF. The DNA for the CDR3 is TGTGCCAGCACCGTCGTGCCGGGGCCGTGGGAGACCCAGTACTTC.

The CDR3 region is CASSLIWIGGTTASYGYTF. The CDR3 DNA reads as TGTGCCAGCAGCTTAATTTGGATCGGTGGCACAACCGCCTCCTATGGCTACACCTTC. V gene TRBV7-2 combines with J gene TRBJ1-2; D gene unclear. Trimming took off 2 bases at V and 4 bases at J, with 26 bases between the two ends. The CDR3 has 19 amino acids. The germline gives CDR1 SGHTA, CDR2 FQGNSA.

The V call is TRBV6-2 or TRBV6-3, the J call TRBJ2-7; 13 bases agree with TRBD2. Germline V lookup: CDR1 MNHEY, CDR2 SVGEGT. CDR3 size: 14 residues. V gave up 6 bases and J gave up 5 bases; unmatched junction bases: 4. The CDR3 protein is CASRTSGGFDEQYV. The CDR3 DNA reads as TGTGCCAGCAGGACTAGCGGGGGGTTTGACGAGCAGTACGTC.

This clonotype has just a few counts. The gene calls are TRBV7-9 and TRBJ2-3; maybe TRBD2 (6 bases). Trimming took 5 bases from V and 5 from J, leaving 17 bases between them. This CDR3 has 15 amino acids. CDR1 SEHNR and CDR2 FQNEAQ come from the germline V gene (reference sequence). The CDR3 sequence: CASSGGGVSGDTQYF. The CDR3 region has the DNA TGTGCCAGCAGCGGTGGCGGGGTGTCAGGAGATACGCAGTATTTT.